This T cell receptor beta chain stems from a study of cytomegalovirus exposure and HLA in healthy donors. The PCR used 60 Vbeta and 13 Jbeta primers. The method was immunoSEQ multiplex PCR; TCRdb's version includes in-frame clones alone and lacks a portion of them. The sample lists approximately 150,000 clones; 65% to 80% were seen once. The CDR3 is 15 residues long. In germline, CDR1 is MDHEN, CDR2 SYDVKM. V shed 4 bases and J shed 0 bases, with 11 bases lying between them. The source material was PBMCs. The TCR sequence derives from a woman aged 40 to 49 in good health and CMV-seropositive. This sequence joins TRBV28 and TRBJ2-3; TRBD1 might be the D (7 bases). The CDR3 loop is CASSSRGTSTDTQYF. In nucleotides, the CDR3 is TGTGCCAGCAGTTCCAGGGGGACTAGCACAGATACGCAGTATTTT.